This TCR beta chain was recorded in a study of shared clonotypes between healthy human individuals. Study at large: A donor's plate count was three for CD4 naive and three for CD4 memory; CD8 naive had two and CD8 memory one.

The study drew its donors from healthy HIV-negative adults without recent acute infections or vaccinations. CDR3 length: 14 residues. Germline values: CDR1 SGHRS, CDR2 YFSETQ. J lost 5 bases, V lost 0 bases, and 1 base had no gene match. To note about this clone: Other DNA sequences in this sample translate to the same CDR3.

Clones were read by immunoSEQ multiplex PCR, and TCRdb kept only the in-frame ones, dropping some. The data contain more than 1.2 million clones, around 98.5% of them seen just once; the ten biggest clones take up about 0.35%. What was sequenced was naive CD4+ T cells sorted from blood. Specified subset: CD45RA+ positively selected. The V gene is TRBV5-1, the J gene TRBJ1-4; 7 nucleotides line up with TRBD1. The sequence came from a man aged 25 to 40 in good health. The CDR3 loop is CASSLGTGNEKLFF. CDR3 sequence (DNA): TGCGCCAGCAGCTTGGGGACAGGAAATGAAAAACTGTTTTTT.